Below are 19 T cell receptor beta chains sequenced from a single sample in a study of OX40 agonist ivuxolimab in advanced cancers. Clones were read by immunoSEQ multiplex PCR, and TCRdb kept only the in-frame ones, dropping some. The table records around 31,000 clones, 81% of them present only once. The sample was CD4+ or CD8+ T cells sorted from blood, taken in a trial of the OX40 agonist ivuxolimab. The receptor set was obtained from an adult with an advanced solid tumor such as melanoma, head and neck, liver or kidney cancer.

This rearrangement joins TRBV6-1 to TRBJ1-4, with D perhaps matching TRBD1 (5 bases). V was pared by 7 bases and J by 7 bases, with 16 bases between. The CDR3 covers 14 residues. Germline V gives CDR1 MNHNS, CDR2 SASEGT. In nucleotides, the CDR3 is TGTGCCAGCACCTTAAGGGACGGCGGTGAAAAACTGTTTTTT. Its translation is CASTLRDGGEKLFF.

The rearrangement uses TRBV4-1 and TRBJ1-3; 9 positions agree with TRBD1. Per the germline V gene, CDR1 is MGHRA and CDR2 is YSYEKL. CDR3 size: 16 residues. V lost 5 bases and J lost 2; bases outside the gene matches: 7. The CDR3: CASSSWDRAAGNTIYF. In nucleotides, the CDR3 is TGCGCCAGCAGCTCATGGGACAGGGCGGCTGGAAACACCATATATTTT.

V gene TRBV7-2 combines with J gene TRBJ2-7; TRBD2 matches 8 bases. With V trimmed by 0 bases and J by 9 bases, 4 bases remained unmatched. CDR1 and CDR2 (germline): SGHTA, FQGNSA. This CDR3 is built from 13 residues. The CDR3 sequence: CASSLARAGGQYF. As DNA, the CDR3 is TGTGCCAGCAGCTTAGCCCGGGCGGGAGGGCAGTACTTC.

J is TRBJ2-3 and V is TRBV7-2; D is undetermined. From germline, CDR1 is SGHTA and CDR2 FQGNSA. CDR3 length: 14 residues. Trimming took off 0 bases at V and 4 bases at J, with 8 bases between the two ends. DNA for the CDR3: TGTGCCAGCAGCTTAGCGGGATACTCAGATACGCAGTATTTT. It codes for CASSLAGYSDTQYF. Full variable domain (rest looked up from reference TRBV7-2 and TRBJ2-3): GAGVSQSPSNKVTEKGKDVELRCDPISGHTALYWYRQSLGQGLEFLIYFQGNSAPDKSGLPSDRFSAERTGGSVSTLTIQRTQQEDSAVYLCASSLAGYSDTQYFGPGTRLTVL.

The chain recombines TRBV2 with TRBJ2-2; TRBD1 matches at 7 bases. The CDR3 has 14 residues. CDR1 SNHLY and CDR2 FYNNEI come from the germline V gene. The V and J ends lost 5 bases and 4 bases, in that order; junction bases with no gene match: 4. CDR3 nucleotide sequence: TGTGCCAGCAGTAAACAGGGGTTCACCGGGGAGCTGTTTTTT. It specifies CASSKQGFTGELFF.

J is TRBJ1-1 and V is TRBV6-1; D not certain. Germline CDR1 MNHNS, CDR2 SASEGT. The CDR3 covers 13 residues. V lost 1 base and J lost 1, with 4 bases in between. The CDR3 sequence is CASSEVGNTEAFF. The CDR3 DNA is TGTGCCAGCAGTGAAGTTGGGAACACTGAAGCTTTCTTT.

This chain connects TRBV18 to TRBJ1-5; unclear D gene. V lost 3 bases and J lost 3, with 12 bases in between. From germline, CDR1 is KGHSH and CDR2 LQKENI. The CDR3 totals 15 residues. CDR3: CASSPNMEFNQPQHF. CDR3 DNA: TGTGCCAGCTCACCGAACATGGAATTCAATCAGCCCCAGCATTTT.

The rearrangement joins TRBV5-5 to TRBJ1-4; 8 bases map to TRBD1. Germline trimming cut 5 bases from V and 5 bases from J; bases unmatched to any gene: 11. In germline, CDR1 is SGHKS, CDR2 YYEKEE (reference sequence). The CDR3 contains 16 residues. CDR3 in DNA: TGTGCCAGCAGTACCGTGACAGGGGCCGAGAATGAAAAACTGTTTTTT. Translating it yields CASSTVTGAENEKLFF. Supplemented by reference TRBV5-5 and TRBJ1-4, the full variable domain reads DAGVTQSPTHLIKTRGQQVTLRCSPISGHKSVSWYQQVLGQGPQFIFQYYEKEERGRGNFPDRFSARQFPNYSSELNVNALLLGDSALYLCASSTVTGAENEKLFFGSGTQLSVL.

CDR3 amino acids: CASSDPATSLKTQYF. DNA of the CDR3: TGTGCCAGCAGTGACCCGGCGACTAGCCTTAAGACCCAGTACTTC. V usage is TRBV28 and J usage is TRBJ2-5, with 7 bases matching TRBD2. Germline assignment: CDR1 MDHEN and CDR2 SYDVKM. The CDR3 contains 15 residues. Losses at the gene ends were 5 bases for V and 6 bases for J; bases not matched to a gene: 12.

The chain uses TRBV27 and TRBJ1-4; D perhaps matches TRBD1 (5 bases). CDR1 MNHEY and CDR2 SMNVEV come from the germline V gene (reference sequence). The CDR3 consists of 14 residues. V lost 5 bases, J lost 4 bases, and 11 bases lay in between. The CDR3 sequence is CASSPRDGNEKLFF. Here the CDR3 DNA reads TGTGCCAGCAGTCCACGGGACGGTAATGAAAAACTGTTTTTT.

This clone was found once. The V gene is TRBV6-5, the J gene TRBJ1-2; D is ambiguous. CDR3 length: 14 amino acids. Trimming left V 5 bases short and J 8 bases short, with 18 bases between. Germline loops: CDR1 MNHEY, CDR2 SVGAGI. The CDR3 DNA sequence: TGTGCCAGCAGTGTAATCGTGGAAAGGCAGGGCTACACCTTC. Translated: CASSVIVERQGYTF.

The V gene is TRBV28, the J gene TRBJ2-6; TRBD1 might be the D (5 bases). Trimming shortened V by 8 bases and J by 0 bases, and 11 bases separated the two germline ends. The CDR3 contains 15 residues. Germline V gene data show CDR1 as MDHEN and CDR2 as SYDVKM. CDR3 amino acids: CASADSHSGANVLTF. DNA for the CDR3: TGTGCCAGCGCTGACAGCCACTCTGGGGCCAACGTCCTGACTTTC.

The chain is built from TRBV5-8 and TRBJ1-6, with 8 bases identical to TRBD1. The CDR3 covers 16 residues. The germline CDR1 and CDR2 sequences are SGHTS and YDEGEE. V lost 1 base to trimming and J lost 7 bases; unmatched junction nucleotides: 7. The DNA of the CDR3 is TGTGCCAGCAGCTTGAGCCCAGGGGGCCCAAATTCACCCCTCCACTTT. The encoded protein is CASSLSPGGPNSPLHF.

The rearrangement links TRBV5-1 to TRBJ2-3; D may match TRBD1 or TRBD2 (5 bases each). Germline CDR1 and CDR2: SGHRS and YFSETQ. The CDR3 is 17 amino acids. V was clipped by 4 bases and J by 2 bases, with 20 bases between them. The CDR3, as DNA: TGCGCCAGCAGCCGCAATAAGGGACGCTCGTACACAGATACGCAGTATTTT. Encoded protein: CASSRNKGRSYTDTQYF.

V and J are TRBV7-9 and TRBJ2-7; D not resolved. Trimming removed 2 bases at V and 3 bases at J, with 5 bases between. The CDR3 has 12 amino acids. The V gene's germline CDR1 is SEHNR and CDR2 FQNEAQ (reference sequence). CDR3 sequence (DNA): TGTGCCAGCAGCTTACACAACTACGAGCAGTACTTC. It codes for CASSLHNYEQYF.

CDR3 protein: CASSVAPSTDTQYF. The CDR3 region has the DNA TGTGCCAGCAGCGTAGCCCCGAGCACAGATACGCAGTATTTT. The chain employs TRBV9 and TRBJ2-3; no firm D call. The V end was cut by 0 bases, the J end by 0 bases, with 5 bases between. Germline V CDR1 and CDR2: SGDLS, YYNGEE. The CDR3 runs 14 residues.

Written as DNA, the CDR3 is TGTGCCATCAGTCTGGGACAGGGGGGACGAGATACGCAGTATTTT. This gives the protein CAISLGQGGRDTQYF. This chain joins TRBV10-3 and TRBJ2-3; 11 nucleotides agree with TRBD1. V lost 5 bases to trimming and J lost 5 bases; unmatched junction nucleotides: 6. The CDR3 consists of 15 residues. Germline CDR1 reads ENHRY; CDR2 reads SYGVKD.

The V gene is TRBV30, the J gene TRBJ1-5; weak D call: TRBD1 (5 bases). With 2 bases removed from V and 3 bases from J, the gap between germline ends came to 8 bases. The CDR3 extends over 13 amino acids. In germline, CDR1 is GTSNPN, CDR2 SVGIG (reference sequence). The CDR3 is CAWSWTHNQPQHF. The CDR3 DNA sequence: TGTGCCTGGAGTTGGACACACAATCAGCCCCAGCATTTT.

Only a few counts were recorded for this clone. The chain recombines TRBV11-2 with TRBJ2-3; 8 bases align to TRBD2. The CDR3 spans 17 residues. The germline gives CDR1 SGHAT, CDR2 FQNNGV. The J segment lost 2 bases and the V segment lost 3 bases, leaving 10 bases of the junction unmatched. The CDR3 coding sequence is TGTGCCAGCAGCTTGGGAGGTGCGGGGGGATACACAGATACGCAGTATTTT. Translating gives CASSLGGAGGYTDTQYF.